The clone carrying this TCR beta chain was counted a single time. The germline gives CDR1 MNHEY, CDR2 SVGAGI. This CDR3 is 15 amino acids long. The V gene end was trimmed by 7 bases and the J gene end by 2 bases; junction bases not matched to a gene: 10. Assay used: immunoSEQ multiplex PCR; TCRdb lists only in-frame clones, some missing. The sample yields 200,000 to 250,000 clones, approximately 80% seen once. This entry belongs to a study of blood T cell repertoires in COVID-19. Material: peripheral blood. This chain connects TRBV6-5 to TRBJ2-7; 8 bases match TRBD2. The sequence derives from a woman aged 80 or over with acute or convalescent COVID-19. Written as DNA, the CDR3 is TGTGCCAGCACGGGGAGCCCGGGAGGGGCCTACGAGCAGTACTTC. Translation: CASTGSPGGAYEQYF.